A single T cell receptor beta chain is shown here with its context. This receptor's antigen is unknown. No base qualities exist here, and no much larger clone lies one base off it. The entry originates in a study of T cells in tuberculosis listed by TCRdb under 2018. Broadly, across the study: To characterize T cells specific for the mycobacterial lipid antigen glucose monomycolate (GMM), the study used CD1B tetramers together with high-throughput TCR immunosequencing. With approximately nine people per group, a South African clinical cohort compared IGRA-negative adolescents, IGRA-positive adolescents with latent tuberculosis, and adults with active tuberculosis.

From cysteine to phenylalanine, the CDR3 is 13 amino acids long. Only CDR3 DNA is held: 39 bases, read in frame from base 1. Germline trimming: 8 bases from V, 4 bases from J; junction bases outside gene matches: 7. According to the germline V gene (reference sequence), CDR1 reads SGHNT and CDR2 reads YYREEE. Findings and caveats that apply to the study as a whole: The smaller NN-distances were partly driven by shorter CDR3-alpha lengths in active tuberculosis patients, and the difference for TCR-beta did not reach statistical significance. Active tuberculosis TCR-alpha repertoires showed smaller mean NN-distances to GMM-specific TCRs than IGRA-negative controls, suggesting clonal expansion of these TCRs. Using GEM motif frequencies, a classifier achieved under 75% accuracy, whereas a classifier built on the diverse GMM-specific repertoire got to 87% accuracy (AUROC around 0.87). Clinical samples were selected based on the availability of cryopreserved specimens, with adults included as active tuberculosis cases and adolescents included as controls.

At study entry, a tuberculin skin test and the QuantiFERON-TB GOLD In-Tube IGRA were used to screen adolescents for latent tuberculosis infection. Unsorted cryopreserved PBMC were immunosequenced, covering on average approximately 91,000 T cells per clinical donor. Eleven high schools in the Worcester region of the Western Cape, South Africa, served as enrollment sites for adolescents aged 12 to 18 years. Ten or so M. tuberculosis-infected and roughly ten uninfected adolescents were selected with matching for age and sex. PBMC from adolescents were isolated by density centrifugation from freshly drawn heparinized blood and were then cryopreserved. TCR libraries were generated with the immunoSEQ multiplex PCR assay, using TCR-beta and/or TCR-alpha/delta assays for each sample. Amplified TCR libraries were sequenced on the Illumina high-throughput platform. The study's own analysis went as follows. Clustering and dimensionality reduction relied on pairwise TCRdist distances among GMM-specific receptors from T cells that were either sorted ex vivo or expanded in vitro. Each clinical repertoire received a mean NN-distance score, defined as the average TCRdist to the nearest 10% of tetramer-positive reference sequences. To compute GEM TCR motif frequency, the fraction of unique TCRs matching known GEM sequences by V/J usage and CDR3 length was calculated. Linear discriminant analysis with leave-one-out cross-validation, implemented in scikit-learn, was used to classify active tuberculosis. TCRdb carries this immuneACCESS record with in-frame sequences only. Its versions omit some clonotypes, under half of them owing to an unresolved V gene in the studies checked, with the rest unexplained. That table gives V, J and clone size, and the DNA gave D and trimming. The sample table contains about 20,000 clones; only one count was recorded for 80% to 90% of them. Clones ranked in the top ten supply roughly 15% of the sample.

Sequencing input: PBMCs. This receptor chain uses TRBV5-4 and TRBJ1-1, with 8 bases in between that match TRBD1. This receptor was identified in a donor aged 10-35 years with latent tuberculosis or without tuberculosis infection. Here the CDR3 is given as CASSQTGGTEAFF. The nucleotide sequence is TGTGCCAGTAGCCAAACAGGGGGCACTGAAGCTTTCTTT.